This TCR beta chain was documented in a study of vaccination and CD4 T cells after COVID-19. Study-wide results and limits: Median SARS-CoV-2-reactive clonotypes rose from approximately 23 to 38, not significantly.

An Oncomine TCR Beta short-read assay was used to sequence the DNA from cultured CD4+ T cells. From the PCR reads, TCRdb called clonotypes with MiXCR, one entry per CDR3 protein. The sample yields around 20,000 distinct CDR3 sequences, about 45% seen once. This clonotype showed up just a few times. Its antigen remains unidentified. Treatment defined: approximately 9-day PBMC culture with coronavirus spike peptide pools or control peptides (ViraFEST assay). The CDR3 is 13 amino acids. Germline V gives CDR1 SEHNR, CDR2 FQNEAQ (reference sequence). The ends were cut back, 3 bases at V and 5 bases at J, with 10 bases in the middle.

The material sequenced was CD4+ T cells from blood, cultured in vitro. This TCR came from a human donor who had recovered from COVID-19. The gene calls are TRBV7-9 and TRBJ1-1; TRBD1 is a possible D gene (5 bases). As DNA, the CDR3 is TGTGCCAGCAGCTTCGGGGGAGATACTGAAGCTTTCTTT. The encoded protein is CASSFGGDTEAFF.